This TCR beta chain emerged from a study of beta chain features in type 1 diabetes. General study points: Relative to healthy donors, patients appeared to have naive, central memory and Treg TCRB repertoires that were more similar. People with Type 1 diabetes carried modestly yet significantly shorter TCRB CDR3s in all four CD4+ subsets. A pattern of fewer insertions and more deletions at VDJ junctions was seen in type 1 diabetes patients.

The trim removed 4 bases at V and 5 bases at J, leaving 4 bases unmatched. The CDR3 is 13 amino acids. In germline, CDR1 is SGHNT, CDR2 YYREEE (reference sequence). What was sequenced were expressed TCRB transcripts, since all of the isolated RNA had been reverse transcribed. TCRdb keeps only in-frame clones here, not all; method: immunoSEQ multiplex PCR. The data hold 130,000 to 150,000 clones, with about 12% observed a single time. One heparinised blood draw, averaging about 100 mL, came from each donor. About this clone itself: Its antigen is undetermined.

The chain recombines TRBV5-4 with TRBJ2-5, with 8 bases identical to TRBD2. The sample was central memory CD4+ T cells from blood. The source of this sequence is a young man with type 1 diabetes. The CDR3 sequence: CASSPGGRETQYF. In nucleotides, the CDR3 is TGTGCCAGCAGCCCGGGGGGGAGGGAGACCCAGTACTTC.